What follows is one T cell receptor beta chain and its context. This clonotype was found once. The antigen it recognizes is unknown. No qualities accompany the bases; no much larger clone lies one base away. A lone read offers only weak evidence. Peripheral blood CD8+ and CD4+ T cells from healthy donors, Susac syndrome patients and multiple sclerosis patients were profiled by high-throughput TCR beta sequencing. Recently defined diagnostic criteria for definite or probable disease were met by the Susac syndrome patients. Bulk CD8+ and CD4+ T cells were purified by magnetic negative isolation, while CD8+ TEMRA cells were enriched using FACS. Blood was drawn into EDTA tubes, processed within 24 hours, and PBMCs were isolated by density gradient centrifugation. PBMCs intended for TCR sequencing were cryopreserved in liquid nitrogen and thawed later in a water bath at 37 degrees C. The sorted or isolated CD4+, CD8+ and CD8+ TEMRA cells had a purity of 90% or higher.

This record comes from a study of CD8 T cells in Susac syndrome (dated by TCRdb to the late 2010s). Study-level background: Of the Susac syndrome patients who were sequenced, eight were in clinical remission while roughly 6 had clinically active disease. At blood withdrawal, Susac syndrome patients were therapy-naive, treated with corticosteroids (with IVIg additionally given to some), or treated with IVIg alone. Whether CD8+ T cell activation and differentiation in Susac syndrome was antigen driven was tested using repertoire sequencing. What the work shows at the level of the full study, not this receptor alone: In the CD4+ T cell repertoire of Susac syndrome patients, clonal expansion was not detected. The number of individuals in the TCR sequencing and HLA analysis was recognized as being relatively small.

RNA was extracted using the RNeasy kit, and roughly 0.5 to 1 microgram was reverse transcribed with random hexamers. TCR beta CDR3 regions were amplified with the immunoSEQ multiplex PCR assay covering 54 Vbeta and 13 Jbeta segments. PCR amplification bias was corrected by using a synthetic template baseline for primer optimization and computational correction. In the original analysis: Only productive sequences were kept, with reads annotated to V, D and J genes according to IMGT and analyzed in immunoSEQ Analyzer. Clonality was calculated as one minus the Shannon entropy normalized by log2 of the number of productive unique sequences. For each patient and control, public and private clones were evaluated among the 100 most prevalent clones. A clone was defined as Susac-specific if it was absent from the healthy and MS cohorts, from around 960 published viral clones and from other ImmuneACCESS disease sequences. TCRdb trimmed public reads at Q25 via fastp, called clones via MiXCR and kept in-frame beta chains. Each CDR3 protein gets just one entry, which takes the most common genes and DNA from the rows behind it. These V and J calls originate from TCRdb's pipeline instead of the authors' own analysis. The sample table lists 74,000 or so distinct CDR3 sequences, just over 90% of them with a count of one. The ten largest clones capture over 0.5% of the sample.

Its CDR3 holds 12 amino acids, cysteine through phenylalanine. Just the 36-base CDR3 DNA is kept, in frame starting at base 1. The germline V gene gives CDR1 as SQVTM and CDR2 as ANQGSEA. Deletion took 7 bases off V and 10 bases off J, with a span of 17 bases between the germline ends. The sequence is built from TRBV29-1 and TRBJ2-1; tentative D gene TRBD2, with 7 bases matching. The specimen was CD4+ T cells from PBMCs. This receptor was obtained from a human donor with Susac syndrome. CDR3 loop: CSATPRGGEQFF. The DNA sequence follows: TGCAGCGCCACCCCTAGGGGGGGCGAGCAGTTCTTC.